These 32 T cell receptor beta chains were sequenced from one sample in a study of T cell responses to AZD1222 COVID-19 vaccine. TCRdb's copy holds only in-frame clones and misses some; the assay was immunoSEQ multiplex PCR. The table shows about 120,000 clones, with about 90% occurring only once. Specimen: peripheral blood, collected on day 0 of AZD1222 vaccination. These receptors all come from an adult in good health.

The rearrangement uses TRBV6-1 and TRBJ1-1; 7 bases map to TRBD1. This CDR3 has 14 residues. The V segment lost 3 bases and the J segment 0 bases; nucleotides outside the gene matches: 1. CDR1 MNHNS and CDR2 SASEGT come from the germline V gene. CDR3 protein: CASSEDRLNTEAFF. CDR3 bases: TGTGCCAGCAGTGAGGACAGGCTGAACACTGAAGCTTTCTTT.

The rearrangement joins TRBV18 to TRBJ1-2; the D gene is possibly TRBD1 (6 bases). Germline values: CDR1 KGHSH, CDR2 LQKENI. This CDR3 is 14 amino acids long. Between the trimmed V and J ends, which lost 5 bases and 7 bases, there was a span of 17 bases. CDR3 nucleotides: TGTGCCAGCTCATTCTTACAGGGTGATGGTGGCTACACCTTC. This encodes CASSFLQGDGGYTF.

CDR3 loop: CASTPGTGETQYF. CDR3 sequence (DNA): TGTGCCAGCACCCCAGGGACAGGGGAGACCCAGTACTTC. The chain uses TRBV12-3 or TRBV12-4 and TRBJ2-5; the match to TRBD1 covers 9 bases. After removal of 7 bases from V and 5 bases from J, the junction contained 5 bases not matched to a gene. This CDR3 has 13 residues.

The chain recombines TRBV18 with TRBJ2-2; D may be TRBD2 (5 bases). V shed 3 bases and J shed 1 base, with 6 bases lying between them. From germline, CDR1 is KGHSH and CDR2 LQKENI. CDR3 length equals 14 residues. The CDR3 sequence: CASSPRVNTGELFF. CDR3 sequence (DNA): TGTGCCAGCTCACCGCGGGTGAACACCGGGGAGCTGTTTTTT.

This chain joins TRBV4-2 and TRBJ1-1, with D perhaps TRBD1 (5 bases). The CDR3 length is 13 residues. V lost 6 bases and J lost 5, with 13 bases in between. The V gene's germline CDR1 is LGHNA and CDR2 YNFKEQ. The CDR3 here is CASSPGARTEAFF. DNA of the CDR3: TGTGCCAGCAGTCCCGGGGCACGGACTGAAGCTTTCTTT.

V usage is TRBV21-1 and J usage is TRBJ1-5. TRBV21-1 is a recognized pseudogene. CDR3 length equals 16 residues. The CDR3 sequence: CASSKWAGGPDQPQHF. CDR3 coding DNA: TGTGCCAGCAGCAAATGGGCGGGGGGACCGGATCAGCCCCAGCATTTT.

This clone appeared once. The chain has TRBV7-9 and TRBJ2-1; 8 bases map to TRBD2. This CDR3 comprises 16 residues. V was clipped by 5 bases and J by 1 base; unmatched bases: 7. The germline CDR1 and CDR2 sequences are SEHNR and FQNEAQ (reference sequence). This CDR3 is CASSISGVRSYNEQFF. DNA for the CDR3: TGTGCCAGCAGCATTAGCGGGGTGAGGTCCTACAATGAGCAGTTCTTC.

The chain employs TRBV18 and TRBJ1-6; maybe TRBD1 (6 bases). CDR1 KGHSH and CDR2 LQKENI come from the germline V gene. Trimming cost V 6 bases and J 7 bases, with 16 bases left between them. The CDR3 runs to 15 residues. CDR3 in amino acids: CASSPEGGWNSPLHF. The CDR3 region has the DNA TGTGCCAGCTCCCCAGAGGGGGGCTGGAATTCACCCCTCCACTTT.

The chain has TRBV6-6 and TRBJ1-3, with D unresolved. The CDR3 sequence is 15 residues long. Germline CDR1 and CDR2: MNHNY and SVGAGI (reference sequence). The V and J ends lost 2 bases and 0 bases respectively, with 8 bases between them. DNA of the CDR3: TGTGCCAGCAGTTACGAGGCGTCCTCTGGAAACACCATATATTTT. Its translation is CASSYEASSGNTIYF.

This sequence joins TRBV6-5 and TRBJ2-4; a weak D match, TRBD2 (6 bases). V lost 2 bases to trimming and J lost 1 base, with 9 bases between them. This CDR3 comprises 15 residues. Per germline, CDR1 MNHEY and CDR2 SVGAGI. The CDR3 spells CASSYGGNAKNIQYF. CDR3 nucleotide sequence: TGTGCCAGCAGTTACGGGGGGAACGCCAAAAACATTCAGTACTTC.

The chain uses TRBV4-2 and TRBJ1-2; D gene uncertain. This CDR3 contains 16 residues. Germline V gene data show CDR1 as LGHNA and CDR2 as YNFKEQ. V was shortened by 0 bases and J by 1 base, with 12 bases between the two germline ends. The DNA of the CDR3 is TGTGCCAGCAGCCAAGACCCCTATGACATTAACTATGGCTACACCTTC. It specifies CASSQDPYDINYGYTF.

V is TRBV4-2 and J is TRBJ2-7; 8 bases match TRBD2. The V gene's germline CDR1 is LGHNA and CDR2 YNFKEQ. The CDR3 is made up of 14 amino acids. V lost 4 bases and J lost 7; bases outside the gene matches: 9. DNA for the CDR3: TGTGCCAGCAGCCCCGGGACTAGTCGGAGAGAGCAGTACTTC. It specifies CASSPGTSRREQYF.

The genes are TRBV28 and TRBJ1-5; D is ambiguous. The CDR3 is 12 amino acids. Between the trimmed V and J ends, which lost 5 bases and 6 bases, there was a span of 8 bases. Germline CDR1 reads MDHEN; CDR2 reads SYDVKM. CDR3 amino acids: CASSPSGQPQHF. CDR3 sequence (DNA): TGTGCCAGCAGTCCGTCTGGTCAGCCCCAGCATTTT.

V gene TRBV6-5 combines with J gene TRBJ2-2; D is possibly TRBD1 or TRBD2 (6 bases each). The CDR3 runs to 15 residues. Germline assignment: CDR1 MNHEY and CDR2 SVGAGI. The V end was cut by 8 bases, the J end by 2 bases, with 15 bases between. Written as DNA, the CDR3 is TGTGCCAGCTTGAAGGGGGGCAGAAACACCGGGGAGCTGTTTTTT. It is translated as CASLKGGRNTGELFF.

In its sample, this clone was seen once. The chain couples TRBV20-1 to TRBJ2-7; 7 bases agree with TRBD1. Germline V gene data show CDR1 as DFQATT and CDR2 as SNEGSKA (reference sequence). The trim removed 3 bases at V and 0 bases at J, leaving 5 bases unmatched. This CDR3 has 14 residues. CDR3 DNA sequence: TGCAGTGCTAGTAAGGGGGCCGGCTCCTACGAGCAGTACTTC. This encodes CSASKGAGSYEQYF.

Only one count was recorded for this clone. This chain joins TRBV4-1 and TRBJ1-6, with 7 bases matching TRBD1. The CDR3 runs to 16 residues. V shed 3 bases, J shed 9 bases, and the junction held 11 bases outside the gene matches. Germline values: CDR1 MGHRA, CDR2 YSYEKL. This chain's CDR3 is CASSQQDRSSGSPLHF. The CDR3 nucleotides read TGCGCCAGCAGCCAGCAGGACAGGAGTTCAGGTTCACCCCTCCACTTT.

CDR3 sequence reads: CAWSRDRGNSPLHF. The CDR3 DNA is TGTGCCTGGAGCCGGGACAGGGGAAATTCACCCCTCCACTTT. This rearrangement joins TRBV30 to TRBJ1-6, with 10 bases that match TRBD1. The length of the CDR3 is 14 residues. Germline CDR1 and CDR2: GTSNPN and SVGIG (reference sequence). Germline trimming cut 3 bases from V and 7 bases from J; bases unmatched to any gene: 3. Together with reference TRBV30 and TRBJ1-6, the CDR3 gives the full variable domain: SQTIHQWPATLVQPVGSPLSLECTVEGTSNPNLYWYRQAAGRGLQLLFYSVGIGQISSEVPQNLSASRPQDRQFILSSKKLLLSDSGFYLCAWSRDRGNSPLHFGNGTRLTVT.

The chain joins TRBV11-2 to TRBJ1-5; maybe TRBD1 (5 bases). This CDR3 spans 15 amino acids. The V gene's germline CDR1 is SGHAT and CDR2 FQNNGV. Trimming took off 1 base at V and 4 bases at J, with 11 bases between the two ends. The chain's CDR3 is CASSLGGTPNQPQHF. Written as DNA, the CDR3 is TGTGCCAGCAGCTTAGGAGGGACCCCTAATCAGCCCCAGCATTTT.

The chain recombines TRBV7-8 with TRBJ1-2; D may be TRBD1 (5 bases). The germline V gene encodes CDR1 SGHVS and CDR2 FQNEAQ. V gave up 1 base and J gave up 4 bases, with 10 bases separating them. This CDR3 spans 14 amino acids. The CDR3 nucleotides read TGTGCCAGCAGCTTAGATGGGGGAAGCTATGGCTACACCTTC. Translating it yields CASSLDGGSYGYTF.

The chain uses TRBV4-1 and TRBJ1-2; no firm D call. Germline loops: CDR1 MGHRA, CDR2 YSYEKL. V shed 3 bases and J shed 2 bases, with 10 bases lying between them. The CDR3 covers 14 residues. Here the CDR3 reads CASSQAVGNYGYTF. CDR3 DNA: TGCGCCAGCAGCCAGGCAGTAGGGAACTATGGCTACACCTTC.

V is TRBV29-1 and J is TRBJ2-1; 8 bases fit TRBD2. There are 13 residues in the CDR3. The V segment lost 3 bases and the J segment 2 bases; nucleotides outside the gene matches: 0. CDR1 is SQVTM, CDR2 ANQGSEA, per germline. The DNA for the CDR3 is TGCAGCGTTGACGGGGGGGCCTACAATGAGCAGTTCTTC. The encoded protein is CSVDGGAYNEQFF.

V gene TRBV3-1 (or the pseudogene TRBV3-2) combines with J gene TRBJ1-1, with unresolved D. Germline V gene data show CDR1 as LGHDT and CDR2 as YNNKEL (reference sequence). V was trimmed by 0 bases and J by 4 bases, leaving 12 bases between them. The CDR3 is made up of 15 amino acids. CDR3 residues: CASSQERVAGTEAFF. The CDR3 nucleotides are TGTGCCAGCAGCCAAGAACGGGTAGCGGGCACTGAAGCTTTCTTT.

The chain couples TRBV20-1 to TRBJ1-2; tentatively, D is TRBD1 (6 bases). This CDR3 region has 14 residues. Trimming shortened V by 6 bases and J by 8 bases, and 22 bases separated the two germline ends. CDR1 is DFQATT and CDR2 is SNEGSKA in the germline V gene (reference sequence). The CDR3 here is CSASHPRGIGGYTF. The CDR3 nucleotides are TGCAGTGCGAGTCATCCCAGGGGTATAGGAGGCTACACCTTC.

This clone showed up just once. The rearrangement links TRBV18 to TRBJ1-1; D perhaps matches TRBD1 (5 bases). The CDR3 totals 15 residues. CDR1 KGHSH and CDR2 LQKENI come from the germline V gene. V lost 6 bases, J lost 4 bases, and 18 bases lay in between. The CDR3 loop reads CASSGGGHQGTEAFF. In DNA, the CDR3 is TGTGCCAGCTCGGGGGGAGGACACCAGGGCACTGAAGCTTTCTTT.

The gene calls are TRBV6-1 and TRBJ1-1; tentatively, D is TRBD1 (6 bases). Trimming removed 1 base at V and 7 bases at J, with 10 bases between. CDR3 length: 13 residues. In germline, CDR1 is MNHNS, CDR2 SASEGT. The CDR3: CASSEEGRGEAFF. CDR3 nucleotides: TGTGCCAGCAGTGAAGAAGGCAGGGGTGAAGCTTTCTTT.

This chain uses TRBV19 with TRBJ2-1; possibly TRBD1 or TRBD2 for D (5 bases each). Trimming took 3 bases from V and 6 from J, leaving 15 bases between them. This CDR3 has 15 residues. Germline lookup yields CDR1 LNHDA and CDR2 SQIVND (reference sequence). The CDR3 protein is CASSIPGREGNEQFF. The CDR3 DNA sequence: TGTGCCAGTAGTATCCCGGGACGGGAAGGCAATGAGCAGTTCTTC.

The gene calls are TRBV3-1 (or the pseudogene TRBV3-2) and TRBJ2-2; D is tentatively TRBD1 or TRBD2 (6 bases each). V was cut by 1 base and J by 5 bases, with 11 bases left in between. The CDR3 sequence is 15 residues long. The germline V gene has CDR1 LGHDT and CDR2 YNNKEL (reference sequence). CDR3 loop: CASSQAGARTGELFF. The CDR3 DNA follows: TGTGCCAGCAGCCAAGCGGGGGCCAGGACCGGGGAGCTGTTTTTT.

The V and J genes are TRBV28 and TRBJ1-1; 7 bases align to TRBD1. Per germline, CDR1 MDHEN and CDR2 SYDVKM. This CDR3 has 13 amino acids. Trimming at V came to 7 bases and at J to 4 bases, leaving 6 bases not matched to a gene. This CDR3 is CASITAGGTEAFF. DNA for the CDR3: TGTGCCAGCATTACTGCAGGGGGCACTGAAGCTTTCTTT.

This chain uses TRBV3-1 (or the pseudogene TRBV3-2) with TRBJ2-1; 7 positions match TRBD2. Germline V gene sequence: CDR1 LGHDT, CDR2 YNNKEL (reference sequence). The V gene end was trimmed by 1 base and the J gene end by 2 bases; junction bases not matched to a gene: 5. The CDR3 is made up of 16 amino acids. The CDR3 coding sequence is TGTGCCAGCAGCCAAGGACTAGCCCAGACCTACAATGAGCAGTTCTTC. This gives the protein CASSQGLAQTYNEQFF.

The chain carries TRBV20-1 and TRBJ1-2; D is unresolved. Per germline, CDR1 DFQATT and CDR2 SNEGSKA (reference sequence). Trimming shortened V by 8 bases and J by 7 bases, and 14 bases separated the two germline ends. The CDR3 contains 11 residues. CDR3 sequence (DNA): TGCAGTTTCGTGAGCAACAGTGGCTACACCTTC. It encodes CSFVSNSGYTF.

V gene TRBV19 combines with J gene TRBJ1-2; 10 nucleotides line up with TRBD1. The germline V gene has CDR1 LNHDA and CDR2 SQIVND (reference sequence). With V trimmed by 5 bases and J by 1 base, 4 bases remained unmatched. There are 15 residues in the CDR3. CDR3 in DNA: TGTGCCAGTAGTTGGGGGACAGGGGATAACTATGGCTACACCTTC. Translated, it gives CASSWGTGDNYGYTF. The whole variable domain, filled in from reference TRBV19 and TRBJ1-2, reads DGGITQSPKYLFRKEGQNVTLSCEQNLNHDAMYWYRQDPGQGLRLIYYSQIVNDFQKGDIAEGYSVSREKKESFPLTVTSAQKNPTAFYLCASSWGTGDNYGYTFGSGTRLTVV.

The V call is TRBV7-9, the J call TRBJ2-2; D is perhaps TRBD1 (6 bases). The germline CDR1 and CDR2 sequences are SEHNR and FQNEAQ (reference sequence). CDR3 length equals 15 residues. The V and J ends lost 5 bases and 7 bases respectively, with 17 bases between them. The CDR3 DNA follows: TGTGCCAGCAGCGTCACAGGGAGACAAGGCGGGGAGCTGTTTTTT. Translating it yields CASSVTGRQGGELFF.